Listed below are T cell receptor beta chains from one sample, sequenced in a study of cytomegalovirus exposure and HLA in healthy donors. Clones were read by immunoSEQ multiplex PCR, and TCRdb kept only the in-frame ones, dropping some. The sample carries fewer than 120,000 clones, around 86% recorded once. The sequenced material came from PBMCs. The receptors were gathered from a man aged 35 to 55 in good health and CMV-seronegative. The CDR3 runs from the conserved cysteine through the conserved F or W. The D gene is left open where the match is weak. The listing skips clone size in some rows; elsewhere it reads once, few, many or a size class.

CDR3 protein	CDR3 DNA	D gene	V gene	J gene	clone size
CASSPVGGDEKLFF	TGCGCCAGCAGTCCTGTCGGGGGGGATGAAAAACTGTTTTTT	-	TRBV5-1	TRBJ1-4	-
CAISDPLSIEQFF	TGTGCCATCAGTGACCCCCTAAGTATTGAGCAGTTCTTC	-	TRBV10-3	TRBJ2-1	-
CASSPRQGKGKLFF	TGTGCCAGCAGTCCCCGACAGGGGAAGGGAAAACTGTTTTTT	TRBD1	TRBV27	TRBJ1-4	-
CASSQTSEETQYF	TGTGCCAGCAGCCAGACTAGCGAAGAGACCCAGTACTTC	TRBD2	TRBV5-4	TRBJ2-5	-
CASTYRGNTEAFF	TGTGCCAGCACCTACAGGGGAAACACTGAAGCTTTCTTT	TRBD1	TRBV11-2	TRBJ1-1	-
CASSPRGGWNIQYF	TGTGCCAGCAGTCCCCGGGGAGGGTGGAACATTCAGTACTTC	TRBD2	TRBV6-5	TRBJ2-4	-
CASSPTGGANTEAFF	TGTGCCAGTAGTCCGACAGGGGGCGCTAACACTGAAGCTTTCTTT	TRBD1	TRBV19	TRBJ1-1	-
CASSYSQINTEAFF	TGTGCCAGCAGTTACTCCCAGATCAACACTGAAGCTTTCTTT	-	TRBV6-5	TRBJ1-1	-
CASSEWGGTAYNEQFF	TGTGCCAGCAGTGAGTGGGGCGGCACAGCCTACAATGAGCAGTTCTTC	-	TRBV2	TRBJ2-1	-
CASSPLPGLGGRDTGELFF	TGTGCCAGCTCACCATTACCGGGACTAGGGGGTCGAGACACCGGGGAGCTGTTTTTT	TRBD2	TRBV18	TRBJ2-2	-
CASSREEQYF	TGTGCCAGCAGCCGGGAGGAGCAGTACTTC	-	TRBV28	TRBJ2-7	-
CASSLSQGADYEQYF	TGTGCCAGCAGCTTGTCCCAGGGGGCCGACTACGAGCAGTACTTC	TRBD1	TRBV5-4	TRBJ2-7	-
CASRRGQGNYEQYF	TGTGCCAGCAGGCGAGGACAGGGGAACTACGAGCAGTACTTC	TRBD1	TRBV2	TRBJ2-7	-
CATSRGLGAEQPQHF	TGTGCCACCAGCAGGGGTCTGGGGGCAGAGCAGCCCCAGCATTTT	-	TRBV15	TRBJ1-5	-
CASSPDRGNEKLFF	TGCGCCAGCAGCCCGGACAGAGGTAATGAAAAACTGTTTTTT	-	TRBV5-1	TRBJ1-4	-
CASTSDRGPSPLHF	TGTGCCAGCACCTCAGACAGGGGGCCTTCACCCCTCCACTTT	TRBD1	TRBV7-2	TRBJ1-6	-
CASSARQGIQETQYF	TGTGCCAGCAGCGCCCGACAGGGCATTCAAGAGACCCAGTACTTC	TRBD1	TRBV9	TRBJ2-5	once
CASTYDRGNYGYTF	TGTGCCAGCACGTACGACAGGGGGAACTATGGCTACACCTTC	TRBD1	TRBV5-6	TRBJ1-2	-
CASSVQGENSPLHF	TGTGCCAGCAGTGTACAGGGGGAGAATTCACCCCTCCACTTT	TRBD1	TRBV6-1	TRBJ1-6	-
CASSLSLAGAWEYF	TGTGCCAGCAGCTTAAGTCTAGCGGGGGCGTGGGAGTACTTC	TRBD2	TRBV7-2	TRBJ2-5	-
CAISRQEPGANVLTF	TGTGCCATCAGCCGACAGGAACCTGGGGCCAACGTCCTGACTTTC	-	TRBV10-3	TRBJ2-6	-
CASRQLNTEAFF	TGTGCCAGCAGACAGCTGAACACTGAAGCTTTCTTT	-	TRBV28	TRBJ1-1	-
CASTGDIANQPQHF	TGTGCCAGCACCGGGGACATCGCAAATCAGCCCCAGCATTTT	-	TRBV6-5	TRBJ1-5	-
CASSPDRDGGYTF	TGTGCCAGCAGTCCAGACAGGGACGGTGGCTACACCTTC	TRBD1	TRBV2	TRBJ1-2	few
CASSLWGGFTDTQYF	TGCGCCAGCAGCCTCTGGGGGGGATTCACAGATACGCAGTATTTT	TRBD2	TRBV5-1	TRBJ2-3	-
CASSSGRNQPQHF	TGTGCCAGCAGTTCCGGTCGTAATCAGCCCCAGCATTTT	-	TRBV6-5	TRBJ1-5	-
CAWRAIGANVLTF	TGTGCCTGGAGAGCGATCGGGGCCAACGTCCTGACTTTC	-	TRBV30	TRBJ2-6	once
CASSYSGQGVGAFF	TGTGCCAGCAGTTACTCGGGACAGGGGGTAGGAGCTTTCTTT	TRBD1	TRBV6-5	TRBJ1-1	-
CASSSRGSGNTIYF	TGTGCCAGCAGCTCCAGGGGGTCCGGAAACACCATATATTTT	TRBD1	TRBV5-4	TRBJ1-3	-
CASSVSGQTGELFF	TGTGCCAGCAGCGTCTCCGGACAGACCGGGGAGCTGTTTTTT	-	TRBV9	TRBJ2-2	few
CASSGTRPGVQYF	TGTGCCAGTAGTGGGACAAGGCCAGGCGTGCAGTACTTC	-	TRBV19	TRBJ2-7	-
CASSLSLAGDTQYF	TGTGCCAGCAGCTTAAGTCTAGCGGGAGATACGCAGTATTTT	TRBD2	TRBV7-9	TRBJ2-3	-
CASTALGGVTDTQYF	TGCGCCAGCACCGCTCTCGGGGGGGTCACAGATACGCAGTATTTT	TRBD2	TRBV5-1	TRBJ2-3	-
CASSRDLNTEAFF	TGTGCCAGCAGCAGGGATTTGAACACTGAAGCTTTCTTT	-	TRBV6-4	TRBJ1-1	-
CASSGRGGYQETQYF	TGTGCCAGCAGTGGACGGGGGGGATACCAAGAGACCCAGTACTTC	TRBD2	TRBV2	TRBJ2-5	-
CSVGQGNTEAFF	TGCAGCGTAGGACAGGGTAACACTGAAGCTTTCTTT	TRBD1	TRBV29-1	TRBJ1-1	-
CASGAGGNEQFF	TGTGCCAGTGGGGCGGGAGGCAATGAGCAGTTCTTC	TRBD2	TRBV19	TRBJ2-1	-
CASSLQENTEAFF	TGTGCCAGCAGCTTACAGGAGAACACTGAAGCTTTCTTT	-	TRBV7-8	TRBJ1-1	-
CASSQVQGARHGYTF	TGCGCCAGCAGCCAAGTACAGGGGGCTCGCCATGGCTACACCTTC	TRBD1	TRBV4-1	TRBJ1-2	-
CASSHNTGNTEAFF	TGTGCCAGCAGCCACAACACAGGGAACACTGAAGCTTTCTTT	-	TRBV14	TRBJ1-1	-
CASSLGTRGNEKLFF	TGTGCCAGCAGCTTAGGAACCAGGGGTAATGAAAAACTGTTTTTT	-	TRBV11-2	TRBJ1-4	-
CASSQRGGTTEAFF	TGTGCCAGCAGCCAGCGGGGGGGTACCACTGAAGCTTTCTTT	-	TRBV7-6	TRBJ1-1	-
CAWSVGGGTDTQYF	TGTGCCTGGAGTGTTGGAGGGGGCACAGATACGCAGTATTTT	-	TRBV30	TRBJ2-3	-
CASSWGQGGTEAFF	TGCGCCAGCAGCTGGGGACAGGGGGGCACTGAAGCTTTCTTT	TRBD1	TRBV5-1	TRBJ1-1	once
CASRRGREQPQHF	TGTGCCAGCAGAAGGGGGAGGGAACAGCCCCAGCATTTT	-	TRBV2	TRBJ1-5	-
CASSSAVGTSEAFF	TGTGCCAGCAGCTCCGCCGTGGGGACTTCTGAAGCTTTCTTT	-	TRBV5-6	TRBJ1-1	-
CAWRTAGGQYEQYF	TGTGCCTGGCGGACGGCGGGGGGGCAATACGAGCAGTACTTC	TRBD2	TRBV30	TRBJ2-7	-
CASSLEGQAAYEQYF	TGCGCCAGCAGCTTGGAGGGACAGGCCGCCTACGAGCAGTACTTC	TRBD1	TRBV5-1	TRBJ2-7	-
CASSLGRQTYTEAFF	TGCGCCAGCAGCTTGGGACGACAAACCTACACTGAAGCTTTCTTT	-	TRBV5-1	TRBJ1-1	-
CASSEASNQPQHF	TGTGCCAGCAGTGAGGCTAGCAATCAGCCCCAGCATTTT	-	TRBV6-4	TRBJ1-5	-
CASSGQGIGSPLHF	TGTGCCAGCAGCGGACAGGGAATAGGATCACCCCTCCACTTT	TRBD1	TRBV6-5	TRBJ1-6	-
CASSVGQGYSPLHF	TGTGCCAGCAGTGTTGGGCAGGGGTACTCACCCCTCCACTTT	-	TRBV2	TRBJ1-6	-
CASRGQIYTEAFF	TGTGCCAGCAGGGGGCAGATATACACTGAAGCTTTCTTT	-	TRBV2	TRBJ1-1	-
CASSVDMIGGNSGANVLTF	TGTGCCAGCAGCGTAGATATGATCGGCGGTAACTCTGGGGCCAACGTCCTGACTTTC	-	TRBV9	TRBJ2-6	-
CASSPAGSSYEQYF	TGTGCCAGCTCACCGGCGGGGAGCTCCTACGAGCAGTACTTC	-	TRBV18	TRBJ2-7	-
CASSSDREADTEAFF	TGTGCCAGCAGTTCGGACAGGGAGGCGGACACTGAAGCTTTCTTT	TRBD1	TRBV28	TRBJ1-1	few
CASSLGGSPVNYGYTF	TGTGCCAGCAGCTTAGGAGGCAGCCCCGTTAATTATGGCTACACCTTC	-	TRBV7-2	TRBJ1-2	-
CASSSPTGSYEQYF	TGTGCCAGCAGTTCACCGACAGGCTCCTACGAGCAGTACTTC	-	TRBV28	TRBJ2-7	-
CASSGSIGQGREQYF	TGTGCCAGCAGCGGAAGCATAGGACAGGGGCGCGAGCAGTACTTC	TRBD1	TRBV7-2	TRBJ2-7	-